This TCR beta chain was sequenced during a study of identical twins. TCRdb reanalysed the 5' RACE reads using MiXCR and keeps one entry per CDR3 protein. The repertoire consists of more than 200,000 distinct CDR3 sequences, with roughly 13% occurring once and the leading ten covering approximately 9.3%. This clonotype was counted between two and nine times. Germline loops: CDR1 SGDLS, CDR2 YYNGEE. The CDR3 length is 18 residues. The V gene end was trimmed by 3 bases and the J gene end by 0 bases; junction bases not matched to a gene: 15. The TCR was taken from a woman under 30 in good health. The rearrangement links TRBV9 to TRBJ2-7; 7 nucleotides match TRBD2. The sequenced sample was memory (CD45RO+) T cells sorted from blood. Here the CDR3 DNA reads TGTGCCAGCAGCGCACAAAAGCGGGGAGGGATTTTCTCCTACGAGCAGTACTTC. Its protein product is CASSAQKRGGIFSYEQYF.